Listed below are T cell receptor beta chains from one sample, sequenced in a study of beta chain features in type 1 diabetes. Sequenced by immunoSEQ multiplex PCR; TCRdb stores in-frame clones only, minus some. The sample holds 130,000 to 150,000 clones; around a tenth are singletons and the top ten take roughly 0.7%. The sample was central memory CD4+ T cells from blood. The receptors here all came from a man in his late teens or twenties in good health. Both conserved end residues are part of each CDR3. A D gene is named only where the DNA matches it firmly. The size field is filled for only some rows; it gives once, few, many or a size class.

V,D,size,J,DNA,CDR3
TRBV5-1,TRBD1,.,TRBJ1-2,TGCGCCAGCAGCTACGGACAGGAGCGGGATGGCTACACCTTC,CASSYGQERDGYTF
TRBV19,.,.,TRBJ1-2,TGTGCCAGTAGTATGCACCGTCTGGACAATGCCTACACCTTC,CASSMHRLDNAYTF
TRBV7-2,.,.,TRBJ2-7,TGTGCCAGCAGCCCCTGGGTAGCCGCCTACGAGCAGTACTTC,CASSPWVAAYEQYF
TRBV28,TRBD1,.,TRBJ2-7,TGTGCCAGCACTACAGGGGGCGAAGCCTACGAGCAGTACTTC,CASTTGGEAYEQYF
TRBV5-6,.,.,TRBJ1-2,TGTGCCAGCAGCTTAGGGGGACGAGGGGACACCTTC,CASSLGGRGDTF
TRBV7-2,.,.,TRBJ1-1,TGTGCCAGCAGCTTAGCGTACAGCATGAACACTGAAGCTTTCTTT,CASSLAYSMNTEAFF
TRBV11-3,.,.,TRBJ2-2,TGTGCCAGCAAAGGAGGGAACGCCGGGGAGCTGTTTTTT,CASKGGNAGELFF
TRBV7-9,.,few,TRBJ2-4,TGTGCCAGCAGCTTTACAGGGGCCAAAAACATTCAGTACTTC,CASSFTGAKNIQYF
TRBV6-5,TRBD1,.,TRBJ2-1,TGTGCCAGCAGTTACCTGGGGACAGGGGCCAATGAGCAGTTCTTC,CASSYLGTGANEQFF
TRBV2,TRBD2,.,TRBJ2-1,TGTGCCAGCAGTGGATGGACTAGAGACGACAATGAGCAGTTCTTC,CASSGWTRDDNEQFF
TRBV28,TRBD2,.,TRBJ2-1,TGTGCCAGCAGGACTAGCGGGTCCAACAATGAGCAGTTCTTC,CASRTSGSNNEQFF
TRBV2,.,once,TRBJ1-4,TGTGCCAGCAGAGACAGGCAAACTAATGAAAAACTGTTTTTT,CASRDRQTNEKLFF
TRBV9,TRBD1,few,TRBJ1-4,TGTGCCAGCAGCGCGGGACAGGATTATAATGAAAAACTGTTTTTT,CASSAGQDYNEKLFF
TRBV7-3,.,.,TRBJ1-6,TGTGCCAGCAGCTTAGAACAGGGTACGAGATCACCCCTCCACTTT,CASSLEQGTRSPLHF
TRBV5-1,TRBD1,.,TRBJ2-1,TGCGCCAGCAGCTTGCGGACAGGGGACAATGAGCAGTTCTTC,CASSLRTGDNEQFF
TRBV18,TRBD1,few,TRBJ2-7,TGTGCCAGCTCACCGGGACAGCCCGCCGACGAGCAGTACTTC,CASSPGQPADEQYF
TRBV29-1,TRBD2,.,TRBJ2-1,TGCAGCGTAAAGATCCGGGGGGGCTCGTACAATGAGCAGTTCTTC,CSVKIRGGSYNEQFF
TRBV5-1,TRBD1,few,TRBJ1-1,TGCGCCAGCAGCTTGGGCAACAGGGGTCCCCCTGAAGCTTTCTTT,CASSLGNRGPPEAFF
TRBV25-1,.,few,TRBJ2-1,TGTGCCAGCAGTGAATCTCTATATGAGCAGTTCTTC,CASSESLYEQFF
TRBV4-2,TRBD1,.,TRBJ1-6,TGTGCCAGCAGCCCCCGCGGGACAGGGTTCGCCTATAATTCACCCCTCCACTTT,CASSPRGTGFAYNSPLHF
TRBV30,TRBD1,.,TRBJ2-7,TGTGCCTGGATCGAGACAGGGGAAGGCGAGCAGTACTTC,CAWIETGEGEQYF
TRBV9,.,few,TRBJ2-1,TGTGCCAGCAGCGAAGATCGGACAGCTTCTGTCAACAATGAGCAGTTCTTC,CASSEDRTASVNNEQFF
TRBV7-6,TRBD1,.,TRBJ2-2,TGTGCCAGCAGCAAGAGACAGGGGGCAGCCGGGGAGCTGTTTTTT,CASSKRQGAAGELFF
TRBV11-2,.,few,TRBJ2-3,TGTGCCAGCAGCTTAGTAGGGGCAGATACGCAGTATTTT,CASSLVGADTQYF
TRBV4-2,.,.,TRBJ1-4,TGTGCCAGCAGCCAAGGGCGTGGGGAGACGGAAAAACTGTTTTTT,CASSQGRGETEKLFF
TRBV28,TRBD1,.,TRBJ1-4,TGTGCCAGCAGTTTCGGGACAGGGCAAAATGAAAAACTGTTTTTT,CASSFGTGQNEKLFF
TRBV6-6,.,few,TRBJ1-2,TGTGCCAGCAGGGACACCGATCGAAGCTATGGCTACACCTTC,CASRDTDRSYGYTF
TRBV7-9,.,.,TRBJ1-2,TGTGCCAGCAGCGAACAGGAACTCTATGGCTACACCTTC,CASSEQELYGYTF
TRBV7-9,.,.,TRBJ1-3,TGTGCCAGCAGCTTAGGGACAGCGTCCACTGGAAACACCATATATTTT,CASSLGTASTGNTIYF
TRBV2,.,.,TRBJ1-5,TGTGCCAGCAGTGAAGGGCAGGGCCTTAGCAATCAGCCCCAGCATTTT,CASSEGQGLSNQPQHF
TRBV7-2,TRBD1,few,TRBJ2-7,TGTGCCAGCAGCCACGGGACAGGGTTCCGGGAGCAGTACTTC,CASSHGTGFREQYF
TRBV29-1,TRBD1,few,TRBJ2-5,TGCAGCGTTGGGAAGACAGGGTACCAAGAGACCCAGTACTTC,CSVGKTGYQETQYF
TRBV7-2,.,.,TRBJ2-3,TGTGCCAGCAGCCGCGGGGTCCCAGATACGCAGTATTTT,CASSRGVPDTQYF
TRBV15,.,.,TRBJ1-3,TGTGCCACCAGCAGAGATGGGGGGGGCTCTGGAAACACCATATATTTT,CATSRDGGGSGNTIYF
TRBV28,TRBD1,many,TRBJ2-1,TGTGCCAGCAGTACGGGACAGGGGTTGAATGAGCAGTTCTTC,CASSTGQGLNEQFF
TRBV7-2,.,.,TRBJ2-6,TGTGCCAGCAGCTTAGATGTTCTTTCCTCTGGGGCCAACGTCCTGACTTTC,CASSLDVLSSGANVLTF
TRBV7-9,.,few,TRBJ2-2,TGTGCCAGCAGCTTAGGACTTTGGAGGGCCGGGGACACCGGGGAGCTGTTTTTT,CASSLGLWRAGDTGELFF
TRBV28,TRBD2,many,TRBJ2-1,TGTGCCAGCAGTTTCCCCTCGATCCGGGGGGCCTACAATGAGCAGTTCTTC,CASSFPSIRGAYNEQFF
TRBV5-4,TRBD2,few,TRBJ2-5,TGTGCCAGCAGCGGAGCGGGGGAGACCCAGTACTTC,CASSGAGETQYF
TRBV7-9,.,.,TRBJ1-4,TGTGCCAGCAGCTTCGAGGCGACTAATGAAAAACTGTTTTTT,CASSFEATNEKLFF
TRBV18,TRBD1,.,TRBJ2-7,TGTGCCAGCTCCCCAAGACAGGGGACCTACGAGCAGTACTTC,CASSPRQGTYEQYF
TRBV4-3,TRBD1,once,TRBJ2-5,TGCGCCAGCAGCCTTCGACAGGGTGATGAGCAGTACTTC,CASSLRQGDEQYF
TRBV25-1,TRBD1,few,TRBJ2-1,TGTGCCAGCAGTGATGCCGGGACAGTGAACAATGAGCAGTTCTTC,CASSDAGTVNNEQFF
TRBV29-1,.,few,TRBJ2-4,TGCAGCGTTGTAGGGCAGGTCGGAGGAAACATTCAGTACTTC,CSVVGQVGGNIQYF
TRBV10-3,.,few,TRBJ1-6,TGTGCCATCACGGAGAGGGAGGATTCACCCCTCCACTTT,CAITEREDSPLHF
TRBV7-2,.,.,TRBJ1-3,TGTGCCAGCAGCCTGGCTTCTGGAAACACCATATATTTT,CASSLASGNTIYF
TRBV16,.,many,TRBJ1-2,TGTGCCAGCAGCCAAGAGAGGGAAGGCGGCTACACCTTC,CASSQEREGGYTF
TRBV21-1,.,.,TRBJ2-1,TGTGCCAGGGACTACTCCAGATTCGACTCCTACAATGAGCAGTTCTTC,CARDYSRFDSYNEQFF
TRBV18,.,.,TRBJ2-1,TGTGCCAGCTCACCACCGGGTCAGAGGAACAATGAGCAGTTCTTC,CASSPPGQRNNEQFF
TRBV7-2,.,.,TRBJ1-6,TGTGCCAGCAGCTTAGAAATCCTAGCGGGTTATTCACCCCTCCACTTT,CASSLEILAGYSPLHF
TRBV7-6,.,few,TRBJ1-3,TGTGCCAGCAGCTTAGCAGGGGCTTCTGGAAACACCATATATTTT,CASSLAGASGNTIYF
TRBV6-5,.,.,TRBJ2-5,TGTGCCAGCAGTTACTCCCGGGGAGAGACCCAGTACTTC,CASSYSRGETQYF
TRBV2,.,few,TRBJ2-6,TGTGCCAGCAGTGGAGACTCTGGGGCCAACGTCCTGACTTTC,CASSGDSGANVLTF
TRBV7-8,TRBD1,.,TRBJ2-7,TGTGCCAGCAGCCCCCGGACAGGATGGTCGTACGAGCAGTACTTC,CASSPRTGWSYEQYF
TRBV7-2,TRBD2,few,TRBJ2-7,TGTGCCAGCAGCTCGAGCGGGGGGGCTTGGGAGCAGTACTTC,CASSSSGGAWEQYF
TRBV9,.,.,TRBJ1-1,TGTGCCAGCAGCGGAACTGGACAGTTGAACACTGAAGCTTTCTTT,CASSGTGQLNTEAFF
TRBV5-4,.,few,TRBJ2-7,TGTGCCAGCAGCCCGGACTATCCCTACGAGCAGTACTTC,CASSPDYPYEQYF
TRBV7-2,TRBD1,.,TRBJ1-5,TGTGCCAGCAGCTCCCAGGGGGATCAGCCCCAGCATTTT,CASSSQGDQPQHF
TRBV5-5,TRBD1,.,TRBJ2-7,TGTGCCAGCAGCTTGCTAGGGCAGGGGGCCTACGAGCAGTACTTC,CASSLLGQGAYEQYF